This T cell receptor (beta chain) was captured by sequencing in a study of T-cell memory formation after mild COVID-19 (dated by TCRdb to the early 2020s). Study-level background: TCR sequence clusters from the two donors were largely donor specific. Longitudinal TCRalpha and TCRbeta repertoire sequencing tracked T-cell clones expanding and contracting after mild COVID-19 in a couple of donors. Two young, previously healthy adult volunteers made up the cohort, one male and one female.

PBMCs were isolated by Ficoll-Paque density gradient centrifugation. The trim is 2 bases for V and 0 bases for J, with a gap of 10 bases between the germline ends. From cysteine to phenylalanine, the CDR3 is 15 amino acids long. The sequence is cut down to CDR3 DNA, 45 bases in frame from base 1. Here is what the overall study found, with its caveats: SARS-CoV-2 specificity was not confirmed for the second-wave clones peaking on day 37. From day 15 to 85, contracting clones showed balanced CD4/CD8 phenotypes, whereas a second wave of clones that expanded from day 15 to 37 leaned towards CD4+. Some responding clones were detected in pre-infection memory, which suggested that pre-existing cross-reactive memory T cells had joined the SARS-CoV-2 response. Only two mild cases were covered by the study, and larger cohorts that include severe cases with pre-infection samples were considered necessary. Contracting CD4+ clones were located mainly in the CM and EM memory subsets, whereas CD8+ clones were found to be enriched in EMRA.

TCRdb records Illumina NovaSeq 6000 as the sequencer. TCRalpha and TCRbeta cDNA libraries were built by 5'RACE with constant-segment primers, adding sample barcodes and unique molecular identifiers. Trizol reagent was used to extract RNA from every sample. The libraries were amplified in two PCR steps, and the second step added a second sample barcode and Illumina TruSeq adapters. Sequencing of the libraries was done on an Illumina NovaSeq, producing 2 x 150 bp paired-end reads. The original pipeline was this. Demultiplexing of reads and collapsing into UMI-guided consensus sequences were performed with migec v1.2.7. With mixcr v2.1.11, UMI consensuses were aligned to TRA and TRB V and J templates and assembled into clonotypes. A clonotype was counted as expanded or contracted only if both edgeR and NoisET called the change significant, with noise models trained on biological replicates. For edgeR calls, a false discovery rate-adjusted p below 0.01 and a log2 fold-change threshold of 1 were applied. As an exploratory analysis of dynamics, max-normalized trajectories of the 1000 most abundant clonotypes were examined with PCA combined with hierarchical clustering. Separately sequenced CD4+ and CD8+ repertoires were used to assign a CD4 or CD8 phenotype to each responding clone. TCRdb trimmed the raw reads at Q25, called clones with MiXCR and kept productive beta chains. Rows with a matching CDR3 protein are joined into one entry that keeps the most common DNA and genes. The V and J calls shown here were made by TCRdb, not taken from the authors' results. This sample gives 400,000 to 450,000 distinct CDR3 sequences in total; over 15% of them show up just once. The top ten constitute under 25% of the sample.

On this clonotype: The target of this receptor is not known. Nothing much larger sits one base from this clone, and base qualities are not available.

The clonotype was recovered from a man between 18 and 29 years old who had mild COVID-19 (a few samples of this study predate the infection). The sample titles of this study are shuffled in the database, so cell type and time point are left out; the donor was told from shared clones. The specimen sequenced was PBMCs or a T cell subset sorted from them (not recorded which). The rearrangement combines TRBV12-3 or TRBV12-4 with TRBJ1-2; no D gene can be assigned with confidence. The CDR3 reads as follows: CASSLWQSTNYGYTF. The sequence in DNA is TGTGCCAGCAGTTTATGGCAATCCACTAACTATGGCTACACCTTC.